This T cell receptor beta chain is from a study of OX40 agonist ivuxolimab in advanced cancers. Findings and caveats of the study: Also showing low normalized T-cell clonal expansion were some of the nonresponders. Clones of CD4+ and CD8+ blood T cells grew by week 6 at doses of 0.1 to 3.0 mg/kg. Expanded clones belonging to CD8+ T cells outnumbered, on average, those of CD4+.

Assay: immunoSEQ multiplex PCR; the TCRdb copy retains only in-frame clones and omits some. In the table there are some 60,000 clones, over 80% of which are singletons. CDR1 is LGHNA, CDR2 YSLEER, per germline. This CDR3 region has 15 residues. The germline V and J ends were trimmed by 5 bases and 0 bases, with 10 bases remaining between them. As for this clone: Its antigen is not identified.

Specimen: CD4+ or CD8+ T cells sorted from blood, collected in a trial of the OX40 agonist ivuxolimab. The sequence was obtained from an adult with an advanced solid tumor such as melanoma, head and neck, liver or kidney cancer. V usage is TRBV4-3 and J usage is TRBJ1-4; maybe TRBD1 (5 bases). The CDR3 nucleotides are TGCGCCAGCAGCACGACAGCATCAACTAATGAAAAACTGTTTTTT. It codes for CASSTTASTNEKLFF.